Following are 21 T cell receptor beta chains from one sample sequenced in a study of control samples from healthy donors and cancer patients. Here immunoSEQ multiplex PCR was the method, and the copy in TCRdb shows in-frame clones only, minus some. The table has 55,000 to 85,000 clones, approximately 87% seen once. Sequencing used PBMCs. The receptor set was obtained from a woman aged 50 to 60 with head and neck cancer.

This chain joins TRBV12-3 or TRBV12-4 and TRBJ2-3; no clear D. The CDR3 totals 13 residues. Trimming pared 2 bases from V and 0 bases from J, leaving 3 bases between. CDR3 in DNA: TGTGCCAGCAGTTTAATAAGCACAGATACGCAGTATTTT. This sequence encodes CASSLISTDTQYF.

V usage is TRBV4-2 and J usage is TRBJ2-2; D is perhaps TRBD2 (6 bases). Germline-derived CDR1 and CDR2 are LGHNA and YNFKEQ. V dropped 3 bases and J dropped 4 bases, with 12 bases sitting between them. This CDR3 region has 15 residues. The CDR3 loop reads CASSHPAGTTGELFF. CDR3 nucleotides: TGTGCCAGCAGCCACCCCGCGGGAACCACCGGGGAGCTGTTTTTT.

The chain recombines TRBV5-1 with TRBJ1-1; 7 positions match TRBD1. Germline CDR1 reads SGHRS; CDR2 reads YFSETQ. The CDR3 consists of 17 residues. With V trimmed by 4 bases and J by 0 bases, 12 bases remained unmatched. As DNA, the CDR3 is TGCGCCAGCAGCCTAAGGGACAGCCCCGCTGTGAACACTGAAGCTTTCTTT. Its translation: CASSLRDSPAVNTEAFF.

This chain joins TRBV6-7 and TRBJ1-2; no firm D call. TRBV6-7 is treated as an ORF (open reading frame) with a function not yet certain. V shed 1 base and J shed 5 bases, with 2 bases lying between them. This CDR3 has 11 amino acids. Written as DNA, the CDR3 is TGTGCCAGCAGTTACTGGTATGGCTACACCTTC. Its protein is CASSYWYGYTF.

The chain carries TRBV3-1 (or the pseudogene TRBV3-2) and TRBJ2-1; 7 nucleotides line up with TRBD1. The CDR3 has 15 residues. V dropped 5 bases and J dropped 1; count of bases not matched to a gene: 5. Germline CDR1 is LGHDT and CDR2 is YNNKEL (reference sequence). CDR3: CASSKAGGSYNEQFF. The CDR3, as DNA: TGTGCCAGCAGCAAAGCAGGGGGATCCTACAATGAGCAGTTCTTC.

The CDR3: CASSKVKRVGDEQYF. The CDR3 region has the DNA TGTGCCAGCAGCAAAGTAAAAAGGGTGGGCGACGAGCAGTACTTC. This chain connects TRBV21-1 to TRBJ2-7. TRBV21-1 is a pseudogene segment. This CDR3 has 15 residues.

This clone was counted once. This chain's CDR3 is CASRASGGLQETQYF. CDR3 coding DNA: TGTGCCAGCAGAGCTAGCGGGGGCCTTCAAGAGACCCAGTACTTC. V usage is TRBV28 and J usage is TRBJ2-5; TRBD2 aligns across 10 bases. Germline loops: CDR1 MDHEN, CDR2 SYDVKM. The CDR3 totals 15 residues. The V segment lost 6 bases and the J segment 2 bases; nucleotides outside the gene matches: 6.

The chain couples TRBV28 to TRBJ1-2, with TRBD1 matching 8 bases. The CDR3 loop spans 16 amino acids. With 7 bases clipped from V and 0 bases from J, the junction kept 10 bases outside the gene matches. Germline V gene sequence: CDR1 MDHEN, CDR2 SYDVKM. CDR3 in DNA: TGTGCCAGCAAACCGGGACAGGCGACCGCTAACTATGGCTACACCTTC. Translated: CASKPGQATANYGYTF.

The chain couples TRBV6-2 or TRBV6-3 to TRBJ2-2; a weak D match, TRBD2 (7 bases). The CDR3 spans 14 residues. V was pared by 5 bases and J by 3 bases, with 10 bases between. Germline-derived CDR1 and CDR2 are MNHEY and SVGEGT. The DNA for the CDR3 is TGTGCCAGCAGTGCGGGGGCGCACACCGGGGAGCTGTTTTTT. This translates into CASSAGAHTGELFF.

The gene calls are TRBV6-2 or TRBV6-3 and TRBJ1-5; TRBD1 aligns across 10 bases. The CDR3 runs 13 residues. V gave up 6 bases and J gave up 7 bases; unmatched junction bases: 3. Germline V gives CDR1 MNHEY, CDR2 SVGEGT. The CDR3: CASSRDRGQPQHF. CDR3 bases: TGTGCCAGCAGCCGGGACAGGGGACAGCCCCAGCATTTT.

The rearrangement joins TRBV7-8 to TRBJ2-3; D gene uncertain. The CDR3 is made up of 13 amino acids. CDR1 and CDR2 from the germline V gene are SGHVS and FQNEAQ. V lost 1 base and J 6 bases, leaving 8 bases between the germline ends. The CDR3 DNA follows: TGTGCCAGCAGCTTAGGCAAAGGGGATACGCAGTATTTT. This codes for CASSLGKGDTQYF.

V gene TRBV19 combines with J gene TRBJ2-3, with a tentative D call TRBD2 (5 bases). Per germline, CDR1 LNHDA and CDR2 SQIVND (reference sequence). V lost 3 bases and J 4 bases, leaving 8 bases between the germline ends. This CDR3 has 13 residues. The CDR3 region has the DNA TGTGCCAGTAGTATCGGGGTCCCAGATACGCAGTATTTT. Its translation is CASSIGVPDTQYF.

The rearrangement uses TRBV5-8 and TRBJ1-2, with 9 bases fitting TRBD1. The germline V gene encodes CDR1 SGHTS and CDR2 YDEGEE. Trimming took 3 bases from V and 4 from J; bases not matched to a gene: 7. The CDR3 totals 15 residues. CDR3 amino acids: CASSSTGGWGYGYTF. The CDR3 region has the DNA TGTGCCAGCAGCTCCACAGGGGGCTGGGGCTATGGCTACACCTTC. Using reference TRBV5-8 and TRBJ1-2 for the parts outside the CDR3, the full variable domain is EAGVTQSPTHLIKTRGQQATLRCSPISGHTSVYWYQQALGLGLQFLLWYDEGEERNRGNFPPRFSGRQFPNYSSELNVNALELEDSALYLCASSSTGGWGYGYTFGSGTRLTVV.

The chain recombines TRBV2 with TRBJ2-7, with 10 bases that match TRBD2. The CDR3 length is 13 residues. Germline values: CDR1 SNHLY, CDR2 FYNNEI. Germline trimming cut 6 bases from V and 5 bases from J; bases unmatched to any gene: 4. The CDR3 sequence: CASRVAGGHEQYF. For the CDR3, the DNA is TGTGCCAGCAGGGTAGCGGGGGGCCACGAGCAGTACTTC.

V usage is TRBV7-2 and J usage is TRBJ1-2, with D unresolved. Trimming removed 5 bases from V and 5 bases from J, with 18 bases in between. The CDR3 extends over 15 amino acids. Per germline, CDR1 SGHTA and CDR2 FQGNSA. The CDR3 bases are TGTGCCAGCAGCCTCAGACGGACTGATGGATATGGCTACACCTTC. This translates into CASSLRRTDGYGYTF.

V and J are TRBV6-6 and TRBJ2-2; unclear D gene. Deletions cut 6 bases from V and 5 bases from J, with 10 bases between. Germline assignment: CDR1 MNHNY and CDR2 SVGAGI (reference sequence). The CDR3 contains 13 residues. The CDR3 reads CASSAGETGELFF. DNA for the CDR3: TGTGCCAGCAGCGCCGGAGAGACCGGGGAGCTGTTTTTT.

CDR3 in amino acids: CASSVAVLAGDNEQFF. The DNA for the CDR3 is TGTGCCAGCAGCGTAGCTGTTCTAGCGGGGGACAATGAGCAGTTCTTC. The chain links TRBV9 to TRBJ2-1, with 10 bases lining up with TRBD2. This CDR3 region has 16 residues. The trim removed 0 bases at V and 5 bases at J, leaving 5 bases unmatched. Germline CDR1 SGDLS, CDR2 YYNGEE.

The chain recombines TRBV21-1 with TRBJ2-7; the D call TRBD2 from the table was never checked on the DNA. TRBV21-1 is noted as a pseudogene. The CDR3 runs to 13 residues. CDR3 sequence (DNA): TGTGCCCGTCCTCAAGCGTCGGTCCACGAGCAGTACTTC. This gives the protein CARPQASVHEQYF.

V and J are TRBV6-1 and TRBJ2-7; D gene unclear. V was cut by 0 bases and J by 7 bases, with 13 bases left in between. CDR3 length equals 14 residues. CDR1 and CDR2 from the germline V gene are MNHNS and SASEGT. CDR3 amino acids: CASSEASQAREQYF. CDR3 in DNA: TGTGCCAGCAGTGAAGCTAGTCAGGCTAGAGAGCAGTACTTC.

Only one count was recorded for this clone. CDR3: CATSRGGRRGSYNSPLHF. The CDR3 DNA is TGTGCCACCAGCAGAGGCGGCAGGCGGGGCTCCTATAATTCACCCCTCCACTTT. The chain uses TRBV15 and TRBJ1-6; D gene unclear. Looked up from germline, CDR1 is LNHNV and CDR2 is YYDKDF (reference sequence). The CDR3 sequence is 18 residues long. V dropped 1 base and J dropped 0 bases, with 13 bases sitting between them.

CDR3 sequence reads: CAWSKGTGSGNTIYF. As DNA, the CDR3 is TGTGCCTGGAGTAAAGGGACAGGGTCTGGAAACACCATATATTTT. This chain joins TRBV30 and TRBJ1-3, with 9 bases fitting TRBD1. The J segment lost 1 base and the V segment lost 2 bases, leaving 3 bases of the junction unmatched. This CDR3 has 15 residues. Looked up from germline, CDR1 is GTSNPN and CDR2 is SVGIG (reference sequence). Drawing the rest from reference TRBV30 and TRBJ1-3, the complete variable domain is SQTIHQWPATLVQPVGSPLSLECTVEGTSNPNLYWYRQAAGRGLQLLFYSVGIGQISSEVPQNLSASRPQDRQFILSSKKLLLSDSGFYLCAWSKGTGSGNTIYFGEGSWLTVV.